One sample yielded the 21 T cell receptor beta chains listed below, sequenced in a study of beta chain features in type 1 diabetes. Sequenced material consisted of expressed TCRB transcripts (all of the isolated RNA was reverse transcribed). Sequencing was performed with immunoSEQ multiplex PCR; in TCRdb, only in-frame clones are kept and a portion is missing. The data contain around 500,000 clones, 10% to 12% of them singletons. Sequencing used naive CD4+ T cells from blood. These receptors all stem from a young woman in good health.

This clone was detected a few times. The chain couples TRBV6-6 to TRBJ2-3; D is possibly TRBD1 or TRBD2 (5 bases each). Germline CDR1 is MNHNY and CDR2 is SVGAGI (reference sequence). This CDR3 has 15 residues. Trimming removed 2 bases at V and 1 base at J, with 10 bases between. CDR3 sequence reads: CASSYGQGRTDTQYF. CDR3 bases: TGTGCCAGCAGTTACGGGCAGGGACGCACAGATACGCAGTATTTT.

The rearrangement links TRBV5-1 to TRBJ2-1, with no clear D. CDR3 size: 13 residues. CDR1 and CDR2 (germline): SGHRS, YFSETQ. V lost 3 bases and J lost 5, with 9 bases in between. Written as DNA, the CDR3 is TGCGCCAGCAGCTCGGACGGAAACAATGAGCAGTTCTTC. It yields the protein CASSSDGNNEQFF.

A few counts support this clone. The chain carries TRBV27 and TRBJ1-1, with D perhaps TRBD1 (5 bases). CDR1 and CDR2 from the germline V gene are MNHEY and SMNVEV (reference sequence). The CDR3 consists of 13 residues. Trimming stripped 8 bases from V and 1 base from J, with 11 bases between. CDR3 in DNA: TGTGCCAGCTCTGATCAGGGGAACACTGAAGCTTTCTTT. Protein product: CASSDQGNTEAFF.

The chain uses TRBV7-8 and TRBJ2-5, with 11 bases aligning to TRBD2. The ends lost 5 bases at V and 1 base at J; junction bases unmatched: 9. This CDR3 has 17 residues. Germline assignment: CDR1 SGHVS and CDR2 FQNEAQ. The CDR3 region is CASSRRRLAGGQETQYF. CDR3 sequence (DNA): TGTGCCAGCAGCCGCAGGCGGCTAGCGGGAGGCCAAGAGACCCAGTACTTC.

This clone was detected a few times. The chain uses TRBV6-1 and TRBJ1-2; D is uncertain. CDR3 length equals 12 residues. Germline assignment: CDR1 MNHNS and CDR2 SASEGT. Deletions cut 6 bases from V and 4 bases from J, with 9 bases between. In nucleotides, the CDR3 is TGTGCCAGCAGCAGAGGACCCTATGGCTACACCTTC. Translating gives CASSRGPYGYTF.

This clone was observed a handful of times. This rearrangement joins TRBV4-2 to TRBJ1-1; maybe TRBD1 (5 bases). CDR3 length: 15 amino acids. Trimming removed 0 bases at V and 4 bases at J, with 12 bases between. Germline-derived CDR1 and CDR2 are LGHNA and YNFKEQ. The DNA for the CDR3 is TGTGCCAGCAGCCAAGATCAGGGTAGAGGCACTGAAGCTTTCTTT. As protein: CASSQDQGRGTEAFF.

This clone was picked up many times. This rearrangement joins TRBV2 to TRBJ1-6; 7 bases map to TRBD1. In germline, CDR1 is SNHLY, CDR2 FYNNEI. The trim removed 5 bases at V and 6 bases at J, leaving 1 base unmatched. This CDR3 comprises 13 residues. The CDR3 DNA follows: TGTGCCAGCAGTTACAGGGGTAATTCACCCCTCCACTTT. Translated: CASSYRGNSPLHF.

Only a few counts were recorded for this clone. The chain is built from TRBV5-1 and TRBJ1-1; no firm D call. The germline V and J ends were trimmed by 5 bases and 4 bases, with 15 bases remaining between them. The germline V gene encodes CDR1 SGHRS and CDR2 YFSETQ. This CDR3 has 14 residues. The CDR3 is CASRADTSGTEAFF. The CDR3 DNA reads as TGCGCCAGCAGGGCCGACACCTCCGGCACTGAAGCTTTCTTT.

This clone has only a few counts. CDR3 residues: CASSPYIPGQSSGANVLTF. DNA of the CDR3: TGTGCCAGCTCACCATATATCCCGGGACAGAGCTCTGGGGCCAACGTCCTGACTTTC. The rearrangement uses TRBV18 and TRBJ2-6, with TRBD1 matching 7 bases. V shed 2 bases and J 0 bases; nucleotides not matched to a gene: 10. Per germline, CDR1 KGHSH and CDR2 LQKENI. The CDR3 runs to 19 residues. Full variable domain (missing parts from reference TRBV18 and TRBJ2-6): NAGVMQNPRHLVRRRGQEARLRCSPMKGHSHVYWYRQLPEEGLKFMVYLQKENIIDESGMPKERFSAEFPKEGPSILRIQQVVRGDSAAYFCASSPYIPGQSSGANVLTFGAGSRLTVL.

This clone was seen a few times. The J gene is TRBJ2-5, the V gene TRBV2; no definite D call. The CDR3 extends over 14 amino acids. The V end was cut by 2 bases, the J end by 1 base, with 8 bases between. The germline V gene encodes CDR1 SNHLY and CDR2 FYNNEI. The CDR3: CASSETAVQETQYF. In DNA form, the CDR3 reads TGTGCCAGCAGTGAAACCGCCGTCCAAGAGACCCAGTACTTC.

The chain recombines TRBV29-1 with TRBJ1-4, with unresolved D. V gave up 1 base and J gave up 3 bases, with 15 bases separating them. The germline V gene encodes CDR1 SQVTM and CDR2 ANQGSEA. The CDR3 runs to 16 residues. The CDR3: CSVEVHRGSPNEKLFF. The DNA of the CDR3 is TGCAGCGTTGAAGTACACCGCGGGAGCCCTAATGAAAAACTGTTTTTT.

This clone was seen more than once but under ten times. The gene calls are TRBV25-1 and TRBJ2-1, with 8 bases aligning to TRBD1. Germline values: CDR1 MGHDK, CDR2 SYGVNS. V lost 6 bases to trimming and J lost 7 bases; unmatched junction nucleotides: 14. The CDR3 is made up of 16 amino acids. CDR3 residues: CASRAGTGSFRNEQFF. Here the CDR3 DNA reads TGTGCCAGCAGAGCAGGGACAGGCTCTTTCAGGAATGAGCAGTTCTTC.

This clone was observed a few times. The CDR3 region is CASRPHWRIAWGNQPQHF. The CDR3 region has the DNA TGCGCCAGCCGCCCCCATTGGAGAATCGCTTGGGGCAATCAGCCCCAGCATTTT. The rearrangement joins TRBV23-1 to TRBJ1-5; D gene ambiguous. TRBV23-1 is marked as an open reading frame, function uncertain. Trimming left V 8 bases short and J 2 bases short, with 25 bases between. The CDR3 runs to 18 residues.

The table lists this clone with a few counts. The chain has TRBV4-2 and TRBJ2-3; 9 bases are a match to TRBD1. The CDR3 length is 17 residues. Germline-derived CDR1 and CDR2 are LGHNA and YNFKEQ. The V and J ends lost 0 bases and 2 bases, in that order; junction bases with no gene match: 6. Here the CDR3 DNA reads TGTGCCAGCAGCCAAGAAGGAGGGACAGGGATCACAGATACGCAGTATTTT. As protein: CASSQEGGTGITDTQYF.

The chain couples TRBV18 to TRBJ1-5, with 8 bases fitting TRBD1. With V trimmed by 6 bases and J by 2 bases, 6 bases remained unmatched. The CDR3 is 15 residues long. Germline V gene sequence: CDR1 KGHSH, CDR2 LQKENI. The CDR3 sequence: CASSQGQVGNQPQHF. The CDR3 DNA reads TGTGCCAGCTCCCAGGGACAGGTGGGCAATCAGCCCCAGCATTTT.

This clone has only a few counts. The chain couples TRBV7-3 to TRBJ2-3; D is unclear. This CDR3 is 13 amino acids long. V lost 4 bases and J lost 0, with 5 bases in between. The V gene's germline CDR1 is SGHTA and CDR2 FQGTGA. CDR3 protein: CASSSLSTDTQYF. In DNA form, the CDR3 reads TGTGCCAGCAGCTCCCTCAGCACAGATACGCAGTATTTT.

The rearrangement joins TRBV18 to TRBJ2-1; weak D call: TRBD1 (7 bases). V lost 5 bases to trimming and J lost 5 bases, with 16 bases between them. CDR3 length: 15 residues. Germline loops: CDR1 KGHSH, CDR2 LQKENI. The CDR3 sequence is CASSFRGIADNEQFF. The CDR3, as DNA: TGTGCCAGCTCATTCAGGGGGATAGCGGACAATGAGCAGTTCTTC.

This chain uses TRBV7-2 with TRBJ1-1; the D is unclear. Germline V gene data show CDR1 as SGHTA and CDR2 as FQGNSA. The CDR3 is 14 amino acids. V was cut by 3 bases and J by 0 bases, with 8 bases left in between. The CDR3 coding sequence is TGTGCCAGCAGCTTTGGTACCATGAACACTGAAGCTTTCTTT. Translation: CASSFGTMNTEAFF.

In this sample, this clone turned up a few times. The chain combines TRBV29-1 with TRBJ2-5; D uncertain. Germline V gene lookup returns CDR1 SQVTM and CDR2 ANQGSEA. This CDR3 region has 16 residues. V dropped 3 bases and J dropped 0 bases, with 17 bases sitting between them. The CDR3 is CSVEAFSLMYQETQYF. DNA for the CDR3: TGCAGCGTTGAGGCTTTCAGCTTAATGTACCAAGAGACCCAGTACTTC.

Only a few counts were recorded for this clone. The chain links TRBV7-2 to TRBJ2-7; no clear D. Germline V gives CDR1 SGHTA, CDR2 FQGNSA. The CDR3 covers 13 residues. V was shortened by 1 base and J by 5 bases, with 9 bases between the two germline ends. The CDR3 DNA is TGTGCCAGCAGCTTAGAGTCCCAAGACGAGCAGTACGTC. This encodes CASSLESQDEQYV.

This clone turned up a few times. The CDR3 protein is CASSLAGGEGGGTF. CDR3 nucleotide sequence: TGTGCCAGCAGCTTAGCTGGGGGCGAAGGAGGAGGAACCTTC. The V gene is TRBV7-9, the J gene TRBJ1-2, with D maybe TRBD1 (6 bases). The V end was cut by 0 bases, the J end by 14 bases, with 19 bases between. This CDR3 region has 14 residues. Germline loops: CDR1 SEHNR, CDR2 FQNEAQ (reference sequence).